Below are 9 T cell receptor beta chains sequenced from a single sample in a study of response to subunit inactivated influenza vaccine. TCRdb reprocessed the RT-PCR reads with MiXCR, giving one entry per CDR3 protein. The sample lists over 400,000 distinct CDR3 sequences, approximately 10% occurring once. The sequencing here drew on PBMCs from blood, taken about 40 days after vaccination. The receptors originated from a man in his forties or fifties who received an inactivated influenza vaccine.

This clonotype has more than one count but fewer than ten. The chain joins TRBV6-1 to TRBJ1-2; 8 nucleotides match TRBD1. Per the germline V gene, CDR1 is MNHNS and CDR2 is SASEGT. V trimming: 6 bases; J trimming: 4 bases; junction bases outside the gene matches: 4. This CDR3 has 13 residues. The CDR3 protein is CASRRTGIYGYTF. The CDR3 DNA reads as TGTGCCAGCAGGAGGACAGGGATCTATGGCTACACCTTC.

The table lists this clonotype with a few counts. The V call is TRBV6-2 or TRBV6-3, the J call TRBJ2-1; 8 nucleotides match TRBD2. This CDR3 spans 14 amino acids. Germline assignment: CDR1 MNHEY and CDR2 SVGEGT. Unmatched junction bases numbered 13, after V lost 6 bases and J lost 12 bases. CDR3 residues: CASRTTGPGLGQFF. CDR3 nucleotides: TGTGCCAGCAGAACAACAGGCCCGGGACTAGGGCAGTTCTTC.

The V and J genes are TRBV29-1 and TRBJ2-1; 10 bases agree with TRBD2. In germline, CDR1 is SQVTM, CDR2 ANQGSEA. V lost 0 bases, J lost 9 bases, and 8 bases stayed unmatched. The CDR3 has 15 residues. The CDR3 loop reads CSVEDRGTSAAEQFF. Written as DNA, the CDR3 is TGCAGCGTTGAAGATAGAGGGACTAGCGCAGCTGAGCAGTTCTTC.

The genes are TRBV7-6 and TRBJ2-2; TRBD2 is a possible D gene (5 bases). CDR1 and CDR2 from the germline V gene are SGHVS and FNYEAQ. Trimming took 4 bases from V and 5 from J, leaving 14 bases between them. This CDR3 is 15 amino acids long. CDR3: CASSSMAGTTGELFF. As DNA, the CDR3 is TGTGCCAGCAGCTCCATGGCGGGTACTACCGGGGAGCTGTTTTTT.

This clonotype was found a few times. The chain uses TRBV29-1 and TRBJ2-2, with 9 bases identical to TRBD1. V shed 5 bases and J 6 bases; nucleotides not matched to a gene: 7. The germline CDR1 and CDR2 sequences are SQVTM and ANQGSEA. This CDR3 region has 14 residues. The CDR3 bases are TGCAGCGTTACCCGGGACAGGGCCTCCGGGGAGCTGTTTTTT. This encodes CSVTRDRASGELFF.

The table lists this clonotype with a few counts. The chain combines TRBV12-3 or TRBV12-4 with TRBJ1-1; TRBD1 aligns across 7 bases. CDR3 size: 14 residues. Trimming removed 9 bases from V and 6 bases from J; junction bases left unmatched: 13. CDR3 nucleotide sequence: TGTGCCAGTTCCGAGCTACAGGGGAAGGCTGAAGCTTTCTTT. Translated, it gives CASSELQGKAEAFF.

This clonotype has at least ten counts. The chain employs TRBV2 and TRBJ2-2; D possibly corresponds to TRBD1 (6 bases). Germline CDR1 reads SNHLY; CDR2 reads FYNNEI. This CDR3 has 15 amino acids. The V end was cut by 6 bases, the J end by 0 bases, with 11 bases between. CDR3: CASSRDTPNTGELFF. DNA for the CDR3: TGTGCCAGCAGCAGGGACACCCCGAACACCGGGGAGCTGTTTTTT.

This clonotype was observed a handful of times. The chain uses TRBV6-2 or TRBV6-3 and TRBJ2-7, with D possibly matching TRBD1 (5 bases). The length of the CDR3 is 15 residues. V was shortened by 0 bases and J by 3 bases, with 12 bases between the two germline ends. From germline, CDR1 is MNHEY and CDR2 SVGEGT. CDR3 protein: CASSYSARQFYEQYF. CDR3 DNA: TGTGCCAGCAGTTACTCGGCCAGACAGTTCTACGAGCAGTACTTC.

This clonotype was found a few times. CDR3 amino acids: CASSLAARAVTGELFF. The CDR3 nucleotides are TGTGCCAGCAGCTTAGCCGCTAGGGCTGTCACCGGGGAGCTGTTTTTT. J is TRBJ2-2 and V is TRBV7-2; D not certain. The ends were cut back, 0 bases at V and 4 bases at J, with 12 bases in the middle. CDR3 length equals 16 residues. Germline CDR1 SGHTA, CDR2 FQGNSA.